What follows are 19 T cell receptor beta chains derived from one specimen sequenced in a study of blood T cell repertoires in COVID-19. Assay: immunoSEQ multiplex PCR; the TCRdb copy retains only in-frame clones and omits some. The sample holds roughly 260,000 clones, around 90% seen once. The sequencing input was peripheral blood. These receptor sequences come from a man aged 60-69 years who had recovered from COVID-19.

V usage is TRBV27 and J usage is TRBJ2-6; 8 nucleotides match TRBD2. The J segment lost 0 bases and the V segment lost 5 bases, leaving 12 bases of the junction unmatched. The germline gives CDR1 MNHEY, CDR2 SMNVEV (reference sequence). CDR3 length: 19 residues. Here the CDR3 reads CASSGGGRGADSGANVLTF. The CDR3 nucleotides are TGTGCCAGCAGTGGGGGGGGGCGGGGGGCTGACTCTGGGGCCAACGTCCTGACTTTC. The variable domain in full, completed from reference TRBV27 and TRBJ2-6, reads EAQVTQNPRYLITVTGKKLTVTCSQNMNHEYMSWYRQDPGLGLRQIYYSMNVEVTDKGDVPEGYKVSRKEKRNFPLILESPSPNQTSLYFCASSGGGRGADSGANVLTFGAGSRLTVL.

This chain links TRBV4-1 with TRBJ2-7; 7 positions match TRBD1. CDR1 is MGHRA, CDR2 YSYEKL, per germline. CDR3 size: 18 residues. V gave up 1 base and J gave up 0 bases; unmatched junction bases: 12. In nucleotides, the CDR3 is TGCGCCAGCAGCCAAGCCACAGGGGCCCATACGACCTCCTACGAGCAGTACTTC. Encoded protein: CASSQATGAHTTSYEQYF.

The chain uses TRBV7-2 and TRBJ2-4; D remains unclear. V was cut by 1 base and J by 3 bases, with 4 bases left in between. Germline V gene sequence: CDR1 SGHTA, CDR2 FQGNSA. The CDR3 extends over 13 amino acids. CDR3 loop: CASSLVVKNIQYF. CDR3 nucleotides: TGTGCCAGCAGCTTAGTCGTCAAAAACATTCAGTACTTC.

The rearrangement joins TRBV2 to TRBJ1-1, with 9 bases identical to TRBD1. V was clipped by 8 bases and J by 4 bases; unmatched bases: 17. There are 17 residues in the CDR3. Germline CDR1 and CDR2: SNHLY and FYNNEI. The CDR3 coding sequence is TGTGCCAGCCCTGGGCCCGGACAGGGGTGGAAGGGCACTGAAGCTTTCTTT. This translates into CASPGPGQGWKGTEAFF.

This chain connects TRBV11-3 to TRBJ2-3; D may be TRBD1 (6 bases). Germline V gives CDR1 SGHNT, CDR2 YENEEA. V was trimmed by 5 bases and J by 0 bases, leaving 15 bases between them. CDR3 length: 16 amino acids. This CDR3 is CASSQTRGPSTDTQYF. The CDR3 DNA follows: TGTGCCAGCAGCCAGACCAGGGGTCCTAGCACAGATACGCAGTATTTT. The full variable domain, rest sourced from reference TRBV11-3 and TRBJ2-3, is EAGVVQSPRYKIIEKKQPVAFWCNPISGHNTLYWYLQNLGQGPELLIRYENEEAVDDSQLPKDRFSAERLKGVDSTLKIQPAELGDSAVYLCASSQTRGPSTDTQYFGPGTRLTVL.

The chain carries TRBV6-5 and TRBJ1-2; 9 bases line up with TRBD1. Losses at the gene ends were 6 bases for V and 8 bases for J; bases not matched to a gene: 10. Germline CDR1 is MNHEY and CDR2 is SVGAGI. This CDR3 is 14 amino acids long. The CDR3 DNA follows: TGTGCCAGCAGCGCCGGGACAGGGTTCGTGGGCTACACCTTC. It specifies CASSAGTGFVGYTF.

The chain uses TRBV4-1 and TRBJ2-7, with TRBD2 as a possible D gene (6 bases). Germline assignment: CDR1 MGHRA and CDR2 YSYEKL. V was cut by 2 bases and J by 4 bases, with 24 bases left in between. CDR3 length: 18 residues. CDR3 sequence: CASSQRLDLGGSSYEQYF. The CDR3 bases are TGCGCCAGCAGCCAAAGATTGGACCTCGGGGGTAGCTCTTACGAGCAGTACTTC.

The CDR3 DNA reads TGTGCCGGAACAGGGGATGGTAACTATGGCTACACCTTC. It translates to CAGTGDGNYGYTF. The chain carries TRBV30 and TRBJ1-2; 7 nucleotides match TRBD1. Trimming at V came to 8 bases and at J to 1 base, leaving 7 bases not matched to a gene. The V gene's germline CDR1 is GTSNPN and CDR2 SVGIG (reference sequence). The CDR3 consists of 13 residues. Complete variable domain (other parts from reference TRBV30 and TRBJ1-2): SQTIHQWPATLVQPVGSPLSLECTVEGTSNPNLYWYRQAAGRGLQLLFYSVGIGQISSEVPQNLSASRPQDRQFILSSKKLLLSDSGFYLCAGTGDGNYGYTFGSGTRLTVV.

There are a few counts of this clone. The chain joins TRBV20-1 to TRBJ2-5; 9 bases map to TRBD1. The V gene's germline CDR1 is DFQATT and CDR2 SNEGSKA (reference sequence). The CDR3 length is 11 residues. As DNA, the CDR3 is TGCGCCGGACAGGGGAAAGAGACCCAGTACTTC. Amino acids: CAGQGKETQYF.

The CDR3 loop reads CASSGPGQRGNSNQPQHF. The CDR3 DNA sequence: TGTGCCAGTAGCGGGCCGGGACAAAGGGGAAATAGCAATCAGCCCCAGCATTTT. The gene calls are TRBV19 and TRBJ1-5, with D perhaps matching TRBD1 (6 bases). The CDR3 sequence is 18 residues long. Germline-derived CDR1 and CDR2 are LNHDA and SQIVND (reference sequence). V lost 6 bases to trimming and J lost 0 bases, with 21 bases between them.

This clone was counted once. The chain joins TRBV19 to TRBJ1-1, with D possibly being TRBD1 (5 bases). Trimming removed 0 bases at V and 3 bases at J, with 11 bases between. Germline CDR1 reads LNHDA; CDR2 reads SQIVND (reference sequence). This CDR3 comprises 15 residues. CDR3 sequence (DNA): TGTGCCAGTAGTATAGACCGGAGGGGATACACTGAAGCTTTCTTT. Translated, it gives CASSIDRRGYTEAFF.

V is TRBV6-2 or TRBV6-3 and J is TRBJ2-7; D gene ambiguous. Trimming took 0 bases from V and 3 from J, leaving 9 bases between them. The CDR3 sequence is 14 residues long. Germline CDR1 reads MNHEY; CDR2 reads SVGEGT. The CDR3 bases are TGTGCCAGCAGTTACTCTCGGCAGGACTACGAGCAGTACTTC. Translation gives CASSYSRQDYEQYF.

The rearrangement joins TRBV30 to TRBJ1-6; possibly TRBD1 for D (6 bases). The CDR3 is made up of 14 amino acids. The V gene lost 1 base and the J gene lost 2 bases, with 6 bases spanning the gap. Germline loops: CDR1 GTSNPN, CDR2 SVGIG (reference sequence). CDR3 in amino acids: CAWSGQAYNSPLHF. In nucleotides, the CDR3 is TGTGCCTGGAGTGGACAGGCCTATAATTCACCCCTCCACTTT.

Comment on this clone: The junction departs from the called germline gene at one end, perhaps through a read error. The chain uses TRBV11-3 and TRBJ2-5; 8 nucleotides line up with TRBD2. CDR1 is SGHNT and CDR2 is YENEEA in the germline V gene. This CDR3 comprises 17 residues. The CDR3 spells CASRTTREGDLQGTQYF. In DNA, the CDR3 is TGTGCCAGCAGGACAACTCGGGAGGGGGACCTTCAAGGGACCCAGTACTTC.

This clone was counted between two and nine times. The rearrangement uses TRBV27 and TRBJ2-1; 8 bases line up with TRBD1. The V segment lost 6 bases and the J segment 2 bases; nucleotides outside the gene matches: 0. Germline-derived CDR1 and CDR2 are MNHEY and SMNVEV (reference sequence). The CDR3 extends over 13 amino acids. The CDR3 spells CASRGQAYNEQFF. The CDR3, as DNA: TGTGCCAGCAGGGGACAGGCCTACAATGAGCAGTTCTTC.

V gene TRBV9 combines with J gene TRBJ1-5; D perhaps matches TRBD1 (6 bases). From germline, CDR1 is SGDLS and CDR2 YYNGEE. Between the trimmed V and J ends, which lost 3 bases and 7 bases, there was a span of 14 bases. The CDR3 covers 14 residues. Here the CDR3 DNA reads TGTGCCAGCAGCGAAACAGGGTTGGGACAGCCCCAGCATTTT. Its protein product is CASSETGLGQPQHF.

Here the CDR3 DNA reads TGCGCCAGCAGCCAAGAAAGGACAGCCCAAGAGACCCAGTACTTC. Amino acid sequence: CASSQERTAQETQYF. The chain has TRBV4-1 and TRBJ2-5, with a weak D call TRBD1 (6 bases). V was cut by 0 bases and J by 1 base, with 9 bases left in between. Germline assignment: CDR1 MGHRA and CDR2 YSYEKL. This CDR3 has 15 amino acids.

The chain has TRBV29-1 and TRBJ1-1; 7 bases are a match to TRBD1. CDR3 length equals 12 residues. Per the germline V gene, CDR1 is SQVTM and CDR2 is ANQGSEA. V lost 4 bases, J lost 4 bases, and 3 bases stayed unmatched. The CDR3 protein is CSVGQGGTEAFF. As DNA, the CDR3 is TGCAGCGTTGGACAGGGCGGCACTGAAGCTTTCTTT.

A few counts support this clone. J is TRBJ1-5 and V is TRBV4-1, with TRBD1 matching 9 bases. CDR1 MGHRA and CDR2 YSYEKL come from the germline V gene. Unmatched junction bases numbered 6, after V lost 0 bases and J lost 6 bases. The CDR3 contains 16 residues. CDR3 in DNA: TGCGCCAGCAGCCAAGACTTGGGACAGGGTATTCAGCCCCAGCATTTT. It translates to CASSQDLGQGIQPQHF.